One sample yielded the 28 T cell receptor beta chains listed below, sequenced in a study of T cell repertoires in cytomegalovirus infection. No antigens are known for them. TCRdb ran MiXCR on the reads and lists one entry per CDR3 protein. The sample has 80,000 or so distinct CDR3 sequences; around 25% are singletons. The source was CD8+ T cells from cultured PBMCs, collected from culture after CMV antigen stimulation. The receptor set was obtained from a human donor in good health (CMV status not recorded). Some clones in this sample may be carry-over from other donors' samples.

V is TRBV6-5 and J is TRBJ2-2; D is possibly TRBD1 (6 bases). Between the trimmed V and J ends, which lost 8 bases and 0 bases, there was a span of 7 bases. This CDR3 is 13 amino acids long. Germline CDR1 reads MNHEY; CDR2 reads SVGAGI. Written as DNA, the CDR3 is TGTGCCAGCCAGGGGCCGAACACCGGGGAGCTGTTTTTT. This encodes CASQGPNTGELFF.

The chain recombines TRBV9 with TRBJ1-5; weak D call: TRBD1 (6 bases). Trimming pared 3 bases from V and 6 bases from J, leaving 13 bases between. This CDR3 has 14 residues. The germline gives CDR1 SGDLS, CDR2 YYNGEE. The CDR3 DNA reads TGTGCCAGCAGCGAGGGGGGGTTTTCTCAGCCCCAGCATTTT. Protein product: CASSEGGFSQPQHF.

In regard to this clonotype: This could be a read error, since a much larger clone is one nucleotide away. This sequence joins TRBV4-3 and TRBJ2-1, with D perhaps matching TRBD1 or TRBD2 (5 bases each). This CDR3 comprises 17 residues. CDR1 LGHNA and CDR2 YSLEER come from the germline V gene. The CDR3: CASSRDPGPSSYKEQFF. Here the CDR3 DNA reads TGCGCCAGCAGCCGTGATCCGGGACCGAGCTCCTACAAGGAGCAGTTCTTC.

In DNA form, the CDR3 reads TGTGCCAGCAGCCTGTACGGGGGGCCTACCACTGAAGCTTTCTTT. Protein sequence: CASSLYGGPTTEAFF. The chain carries TRBV14 and TRBJ1-1; D is perhaps TRBD1 (6 bases). The CDR3 contains 15 residues. V was clipped by 4 bases and J by 4 bases, with 16 bases between them. Germline V gene lookup returns CDR1 SGHDN and CDR2 FVKESK.

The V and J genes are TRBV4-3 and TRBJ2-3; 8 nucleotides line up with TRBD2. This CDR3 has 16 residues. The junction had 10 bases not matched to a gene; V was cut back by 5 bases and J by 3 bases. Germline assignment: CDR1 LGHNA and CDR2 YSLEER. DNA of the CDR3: TGCGCCAGCAGCAAAACCCAGCGGGAGAGGACAGATACGCAGTATTTT. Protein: CASSKTQRERTDTQYF.

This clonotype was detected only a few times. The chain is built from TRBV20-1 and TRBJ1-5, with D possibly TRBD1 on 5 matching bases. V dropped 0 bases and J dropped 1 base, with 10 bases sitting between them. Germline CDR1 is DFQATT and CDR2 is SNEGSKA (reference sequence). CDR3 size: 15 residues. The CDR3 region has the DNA TGCAGTGCTAGAGATGGGGGAAGGAGCAATCAGCCCCAGCATTTT. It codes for CSARDGGRSNQPQHF.

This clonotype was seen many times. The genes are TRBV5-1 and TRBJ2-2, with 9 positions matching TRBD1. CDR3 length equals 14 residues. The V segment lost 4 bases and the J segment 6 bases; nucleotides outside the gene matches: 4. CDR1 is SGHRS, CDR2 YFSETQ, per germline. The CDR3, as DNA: TGCGCCAGCAGCACGGGACAGGGTGCCGGGGAGCTGTTTTTT. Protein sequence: CASSTGQGAGELFF.

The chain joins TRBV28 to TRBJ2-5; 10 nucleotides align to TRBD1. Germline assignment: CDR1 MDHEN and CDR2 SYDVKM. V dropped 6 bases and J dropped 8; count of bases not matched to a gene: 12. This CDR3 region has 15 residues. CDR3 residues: CASSNDRGQVRTQYF. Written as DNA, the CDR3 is TGTGCCAGCAGCAACGACAGGGGGCAGGTTAGAACCCAGTACTTC.

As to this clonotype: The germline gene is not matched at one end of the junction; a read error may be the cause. CDR3 residues: CASSQELEKAYYAYTF. For the CDR3, the DNA is TGTGCCAGCAGCCAAGAATTGGAGAAGGCCTACTATGCCTACACCTTC. This sequence joins TRBV4-2 and TRBJ1-2, with D hard to call. From germline, CDR1 is LGHNA and CDR2 YNFKEQ. This CDR3 spans 16 amino acids.

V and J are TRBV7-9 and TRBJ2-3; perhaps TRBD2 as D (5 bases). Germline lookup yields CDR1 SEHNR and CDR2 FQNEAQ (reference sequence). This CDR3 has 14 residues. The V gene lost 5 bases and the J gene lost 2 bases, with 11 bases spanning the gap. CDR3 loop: CASSHTGNTDTQYF. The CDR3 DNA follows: TGTGCCAGCAGCCACACGGGGAACACAGATACGCAGTATTTT.

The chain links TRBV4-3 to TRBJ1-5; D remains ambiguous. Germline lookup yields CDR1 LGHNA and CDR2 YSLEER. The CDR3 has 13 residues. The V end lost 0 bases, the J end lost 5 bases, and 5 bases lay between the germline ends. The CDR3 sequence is CASSQESYQPQHF. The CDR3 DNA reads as TGCGCCAGCAGCCAAGAGTCGTATCAGCCCCAGCATTTT.

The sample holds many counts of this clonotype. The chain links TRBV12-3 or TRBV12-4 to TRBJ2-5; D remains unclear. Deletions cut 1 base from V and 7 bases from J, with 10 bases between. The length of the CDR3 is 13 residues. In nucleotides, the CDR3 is TGTGCCAGCAGTTTAGGATTGAAAGGGACCCAGTACTTC. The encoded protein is CASSLGLKGTQYF.

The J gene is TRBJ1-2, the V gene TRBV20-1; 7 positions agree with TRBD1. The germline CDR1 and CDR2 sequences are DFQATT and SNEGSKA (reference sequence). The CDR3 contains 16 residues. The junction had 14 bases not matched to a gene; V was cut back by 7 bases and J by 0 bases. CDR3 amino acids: CSGIDTGQKTNYGYTF. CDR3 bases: TGCAGTGGGATCGACACGGGACAGAAGACTAACTATGGCTACACCTTC.

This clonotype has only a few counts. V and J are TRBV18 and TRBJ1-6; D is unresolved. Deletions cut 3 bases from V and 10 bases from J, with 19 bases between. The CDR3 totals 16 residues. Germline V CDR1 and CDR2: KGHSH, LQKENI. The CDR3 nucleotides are TGTGCCAGCTCACCCTCCCTTCAAGGCGGCGGATCACCCCTCCACTTT. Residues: CASSPSLQGGGSPLHF.

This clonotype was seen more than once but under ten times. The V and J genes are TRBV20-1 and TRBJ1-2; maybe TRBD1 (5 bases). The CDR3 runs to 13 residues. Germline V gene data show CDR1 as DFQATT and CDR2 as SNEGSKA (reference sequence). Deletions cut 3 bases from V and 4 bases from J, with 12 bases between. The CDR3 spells CSASGHGAYGYTF. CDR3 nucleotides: TGCAGTGCTAGTGGTCATGGGGCCTATGGCTACACCTTC.

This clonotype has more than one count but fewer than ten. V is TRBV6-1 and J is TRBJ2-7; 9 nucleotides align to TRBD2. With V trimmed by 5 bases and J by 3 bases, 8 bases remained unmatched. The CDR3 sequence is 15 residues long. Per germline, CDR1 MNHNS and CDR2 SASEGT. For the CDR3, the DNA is TGTGCCAGCAGTTTAGCGGGAGTCGGGAACTACGAGCAGTACTTC. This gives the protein CASSLAGVGNYEQYF.

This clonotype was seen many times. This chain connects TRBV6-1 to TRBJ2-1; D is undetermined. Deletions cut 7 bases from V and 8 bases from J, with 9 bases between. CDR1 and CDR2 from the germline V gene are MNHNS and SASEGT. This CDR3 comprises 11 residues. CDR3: CASTHNDEQFF. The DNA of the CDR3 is TGTGCCAGCACTCACAACGATGAGCAGTTCTTC.

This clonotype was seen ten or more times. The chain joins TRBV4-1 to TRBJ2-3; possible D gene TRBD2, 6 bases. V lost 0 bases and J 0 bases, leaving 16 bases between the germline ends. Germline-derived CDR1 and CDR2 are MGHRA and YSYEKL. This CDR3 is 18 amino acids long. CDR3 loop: CASSQEKFGTASTDTQYF. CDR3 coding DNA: TGCGCCAGCAGCCAAGAGAAATTTGGGACTGCAAGCACAGATACGCAGTATTTT.

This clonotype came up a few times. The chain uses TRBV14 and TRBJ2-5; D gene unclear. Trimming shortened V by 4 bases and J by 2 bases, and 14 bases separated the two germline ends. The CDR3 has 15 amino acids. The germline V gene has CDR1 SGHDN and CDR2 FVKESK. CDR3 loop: CASSPRLPPQETQYF. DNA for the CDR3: TGTGCCAGCAGCCCTCGACTCCCGCCACAAGAGACCCAGTACTTC.

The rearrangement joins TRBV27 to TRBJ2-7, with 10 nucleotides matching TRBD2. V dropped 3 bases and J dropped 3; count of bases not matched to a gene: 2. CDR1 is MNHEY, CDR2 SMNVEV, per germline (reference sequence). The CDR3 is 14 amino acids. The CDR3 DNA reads TGTGCCAGCAGTTTTAGCGGGAGGTACTACGAGCAGTACTTC. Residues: CASSFSGRYYEQYF.

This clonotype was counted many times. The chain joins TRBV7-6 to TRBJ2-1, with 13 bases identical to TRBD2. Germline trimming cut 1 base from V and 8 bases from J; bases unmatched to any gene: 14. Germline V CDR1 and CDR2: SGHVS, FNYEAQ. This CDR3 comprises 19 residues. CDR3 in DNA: TGTGCCAGCAGCTTAGTCGGACTAGCGGGAGAGAGTAATCTCGATGAGCAGTTCTTC. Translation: CASSLVGLAGESNLDEQFF.

As DNA, the CDR3 is TGTGCCAGCAGTTCGCCGGGACTAAACTACGAGCAGTACTTC. It specifies CASSSPGLNYEQYF. This chain connects TRBV7-2 to TRBJ2-7; 7 bases are shared with TRBD2. CDR1 is SGHTA and CDR2 is FQGNSA in the germline V gene. After removal of 6 bases from V and 3 bases from J, the junction contained 8 bases not matched to a gene. CDR3 size: 14 residues.

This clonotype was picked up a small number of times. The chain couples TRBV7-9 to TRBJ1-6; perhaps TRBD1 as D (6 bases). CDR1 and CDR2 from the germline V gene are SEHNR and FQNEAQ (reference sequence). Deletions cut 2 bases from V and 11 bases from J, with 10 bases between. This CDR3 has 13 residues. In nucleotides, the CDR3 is TGTGCCAGCAGCTTACAGGGGCGGGCACCCCTCCACTTT. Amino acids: CASSLQGRAPLHF.

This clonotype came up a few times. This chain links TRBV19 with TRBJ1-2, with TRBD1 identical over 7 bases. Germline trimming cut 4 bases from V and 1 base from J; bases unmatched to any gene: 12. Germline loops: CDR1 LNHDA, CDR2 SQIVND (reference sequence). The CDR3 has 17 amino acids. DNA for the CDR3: TGTGCCAGTAGTAACCGCCCCGGGACAGAATATAACTATGGCTACACCTTC. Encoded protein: CASSNRPGTEYNYGYTF.

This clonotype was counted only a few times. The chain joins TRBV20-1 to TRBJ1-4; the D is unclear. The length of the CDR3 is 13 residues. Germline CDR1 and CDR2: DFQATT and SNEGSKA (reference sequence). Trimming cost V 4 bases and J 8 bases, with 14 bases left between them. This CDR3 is CSAIRDFREKLFF. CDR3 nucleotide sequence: TGCAGTGCTATCCGGGATTTCCGGGAAAAACTGTTTTTT.

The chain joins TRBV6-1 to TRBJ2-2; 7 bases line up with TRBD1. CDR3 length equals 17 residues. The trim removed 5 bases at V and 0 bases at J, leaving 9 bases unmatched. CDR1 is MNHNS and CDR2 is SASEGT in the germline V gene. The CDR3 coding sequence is TGTGCCAGCAGTAAACCCACAGGGGAGCCGAACACCGGGGAGCTGTTTTTT. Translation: CASSKPTGEPNTGELFF.

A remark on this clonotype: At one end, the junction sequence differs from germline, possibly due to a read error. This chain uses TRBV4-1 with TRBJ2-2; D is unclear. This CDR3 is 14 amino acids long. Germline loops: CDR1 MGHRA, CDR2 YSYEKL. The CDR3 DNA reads TGTGCCAGCAGCCCCTCTTCGAGCCCCGGGGAGCTGTTTTTT. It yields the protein CASSPSSSPGELFF.

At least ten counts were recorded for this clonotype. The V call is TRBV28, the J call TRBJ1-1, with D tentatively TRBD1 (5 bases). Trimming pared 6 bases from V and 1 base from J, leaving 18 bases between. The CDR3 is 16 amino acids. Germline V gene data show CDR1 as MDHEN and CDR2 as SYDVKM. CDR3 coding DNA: TGTGCCAGCAGATCCACCCCAGGGTTACGGAACACTGAAGCTTTCTTT. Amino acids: CASRSTPGLRNTEAFF.